Below are 29 T cell receptor beta chains sequenced from a single sample in a study of cytomegalovirus exposure and HLA in healthy donors. The primer mix had 60 Vbeta and 13 Jbeta primers. This table comes from immunoSEQ multiplex PCR, and its TCRdb copy is limited to in-frame clones, with some not included. Seen here are about 190,000 clones, about 80% observed once, and the top ten hold 12% to 15%. Sequencing was carried out using PBMCs. The source of these receptors is a woman in her thirties in good health and CMV-seropositive.

This chain uses TRBV4-2 with TRBJ2-1, with 11 bases identical to TRBD2. Trimming cost V 3 bases and J 10 bases; bases outside gene matches: 8. The CDR3 contains 15 residues. The germline CDR1 and CDR2 sequences are LGHNA and YNFKEQ. In DNA form, the CDR3 reads TGTGCCAGCAGCCAGGTAGCGGGGGGGCCTGCGGAGCAGTTCTTC. Protein product: CASSQVAGGPAEQFF.

The V call is TRBV7-9, the J call TRBJ2-7, with TRBD1 as a possible D gene (7 bases). The V gene lost 5 bases and the J gene lost 0 bases, with 17 bases spanning the gap. Germline assignment: CDR1 SEHNR and CDR2 FQNEAQ (reference sequence). The CDR3 extends over 16 amino acids. The CDR3 protein is CASSPKEGAYSYEQYF. DNA for the CDR3: TGTGCCAGCAGCCCTAAGGAGGGGGCTTACTCCTACGAGCAGTACTTC.

This clone was counted once. The gene calls are TRBV5-5 and TRBJ1-2, with a tentative D call TRBD1 (5 bases). Germline V gene data show CDR1 as SGHKS and CDR2 as YYEKEE (reference sequence). Trimming cost V 5 bases and J 2 bases, with 13 bases left between them. The CDR3 is made up of 14 amino acids. CDR3 DNA sequence: TGTGCCAGCAGGGGGACTTCCCACAACTATGGCTACACCTTC. The encoded protein is CASRGTSHNYGYTF.

The chain employs TRBV5-1 and TRBJ1-2, with D possibly matching TRBD1 (5 bases). Trimming shortened V by 0 bases and J by 5 bases, and 20 bases separated the two germline ends. The CDR3 is 17 amino acids. Germline CDR1 and CDR2: SGHRS and YFSETQ. The CDR3 region is CASSLGLAGIVLYGYTF. The CDR3 coding sequence is TGCGCCAGCAGCTTGGGTCTGGCAGGGATTGTCCTATATGGCTACACCTTC.

The chain recombines TRBV28 with TRBJ1-6; a weak D match, TRBD1 (5 bases). CDR1 and CDR2 from the germline V gene are MDHEN and SYDVKM. V was pared by 8 bases and J by 0 bases, with 8 bases between. CDR3 length: 14 amino acids. The CDR3 reads CASDRSSYNSPLHF. The CDR3 bases are TGTGCCAGCGACAGAAGCTCCTATAATTCACCCCTCCACTTT.

This clone was counted only a few times. This sequence joins TRBV5-4 and TRBJ2-4; 11 bases match TRBD1. The CDR3 consists of 16 residues. The V and J ends lost 4 bases and 9 bases, in that order; junction bases with no gene match: 12. Germline V CDR1 and CDR2: SGHNT, YYREEE (reference sequence). The CDR3 sequence: CASSPRTGGGLSIQYF. CDR3 nucleotide sequence: TGTGCCAGCAGCCCCAGGACAGGGGGCGGGTTATCCATTCAGTACTTC.

V usage is TRBV7-9 and J usage is TRBJ2-7; TRBD1 matches 8 bases. This CDR3 has 14 amino acids. Germline V gene data show CDR1 as SEHNR and CDR2 as FQNEAQ (reference sequence). V lost 8 bases and J lost 1; bases outside the gene matches: 7. The DNA for the CDR3 is TGTGCCAGCGCCCGACAGGGGCGATCCTACGAGCAGTACTTC. Translated: CASARQGRSYEQYF.

The chain employs TRBV4-1 and TRBJ2-7; D gene uncertain. The CDR3 loop spans 15 amino acids. V lost 1 base to trimming and J lost 0 bases, with 10 bases between them. CDR1 is MGHRA, CDR2 YSYEKL, per germline. This CDR3 reads CASSQGAGISYEQYF. CDR3 bases: TGCGCCAGCAGCCAAGGAGCCGGTATCTCCTACGAGCAGTACTTC.

V usage is TRBV7-2 and J usage is TRBJ2-5; possible D gene TRBD2, 6 bases. The germline V and J ends were trimmed by 1 base and 5 bases, with 11 bases remaining between them. The germline V gene encodes CDR1 SGHTA and CDR2 FQGNSA. This CDR3 region has 14 residues. The CDR3 nucleotides are TGTGCCAGCAGCTTAGTCCACGGGAGCGAGACCCAGTACTTC. Its translation: CASSLVHGSETQYF.

The genes are TRBV7-9 and TRBJ1-4, with 8 bases fitting TRBD1. Germline V CDR1 and CDR2: SEHNR, FQNEAQ (reference sequence). V lost 3 bases, J lost 7 bases, and 4 bases stayed unmatched. The CDR3 consists of 14 residues. CDR3 residues: CASSFATGVEKLFF. CDR3 DNA sequence: TGTGCCAGCAGCTTCGCGACAGGGGTTGAAAAACTGTTTTTT.

A few counts support this clone. The chain has TRBV29-1 and TRBJ2-7; TRBD1 matches 8 bases. This CDR3 is 17 amino acids long. CDR1 and CDR2 from the germline V gene are SQVTM and ANQGSEA. The trim removed 4 bases at V and 2 bases at J, leaving 16 bases unmatched. This CDR3 reads CSVGPVFDRGSTYEQYF. The CDR3 coding sequence is TGCAGCGTTGGTCCCGTGTTTGACAGGGGATCAACCTACGAGCAGTACTTC.

The rearrangement links TRBV28 to TRBJ2-1; possibly TRBD1 for D (5 bases). Germline V gene sequence: CDR1 MDHEN, CDR2 SYDVKM. V lost 7 bases to trimming and J lost 4 bases, with 14 bases between them. CDR3 length: 14 residues. The CDR3 loop reads CASKSGAFYNEQFF. The CDR3 DNA sequence: TGTGCCAGCAAGAGTGGGGCTTTTTACAATGAGCAGTTCTTC. The full variable domain, completed using reference TRBV28 and TRBJ2-1, is DVKVTQSSRYLVKRTGEKVFLECVQDMDHENMFWYRQDPGLGLRLIYFSYDVKMKEKGDIPEGYSVSREKKERFSLILESASTNQTSMYLCASKSGAFYNEQFFGPGTRLTVL.

This chain connects TRBV6-6 to TRBJ2-5, with 8 bases that match TRBD1. CDR1 MNHNY and CDR2 SVGAGI come from the germline V gene (reference sequence). The ends lost 6 bases at V and 4 bases at J; junction bases unmatched: 13. The length of the CDR3 is 16 residues. The DNA for the CDR3 is TGTGCCAGCAGACGATTCCCAGGACAGGGAGGAGAGACCCAGTACTTC. Its protein is CASRRFPGQGGETQYF.

This clone was found a few times. J is TRBJ2-7 and V is TRBV2; the match to TRBD2 covers 7 bases. CDR3 length: 12 amino acids. Germline trimming cut 6 bases from V and 2 bases from J; bases unmatched to any gene: 1. Germline assignment: CDR1 SNHLY and CDR2 FYNNEI. CDR3 protein: CASRGGAYEQYF. Written as DNA, the CDR3 is TGTGCCAGCAGGGGAGGGGCCTACGAGCAGTACTTC.

The chain carries TRBV25-1 and TRBJ2-5; 10 nucleotides align to TRBD1. In germline, CDR1 is MGHDK, CDR2 SYGVNS. The ends lost 1 base at V and 5 bases at J; junction bases unmatched: 10. The CDR3 is 17 residues long. DNA for the CDR3: TGTGCCAGCAGTGAATCACCTCCGGGACAGGGGCGGGAGACCCAGTACTTC. Protein: CASSESPPGQGRETQYF.

The rearrangement uses TRBV9 and TRBJ2-2; 9 bases fit TRBD1. The germline V gene has CDR1 SGDLS and CDR2 YYNGEE. The CDR3 runs to 18 residues. V dropped 3 bases and J dropped 8; count of bases not matched to a gene: 17. The CDR3 here is CASSARDRVITGAGELFF. Here the CDR3 DNA reads TGTGCCAGCAGCGCTCGGGACAGGGTTATCACTGGGGCTGGGGAGCTGTTTTTT.

The rearrangement links TRBV5-1 to TRBJ2-1, with 7 bases identical to TRBD1. The J segment lost 4 bases and the V segment lost 2 bases, leaving 3 bases of the junction unmatched. The CDR3 is 14 residues long. Germline CDR1 reads SGHRS; CDR2 reads YFSETQ. The CDR3 DNA reads as TGCGCCAGCAGCTTAGACAGGGATTACAATGAGCAGTTCTTC. This translates into CASSLDRDYNEQFF. Supplemented by reference TRBV5-1 and TRBJ2-1, the full variable domain reads KAGVTQTPRYLIKTRGQQVTLSCSPISGHRSVSWYQQTPGQGLQFLFEYFSETQRNKGNFPGRFSGRQFSNSRSEMNVSTLELGDSALYLCASSLDRDYNEQFFGPGTRLTVL.

The CDR3 DNA follows: TGTGCCTTTAATGCAGGTTCAGGCTACGAGCAGTACTTC. This encodes CAFNAGSGYEQYF. The gene calls are TRBV30 and TRBJ2-7; D is unclear. Between the trimmed V and J ends, which lost 7 bases and 3 bases, there was a span of 16 bases. The CDR3 runs to 13 residues. Germline CDR1 is GTSNPN and CDR2 is SVGIG (reference sequence).

The chain employs TRBV5-4 and TRBJ2-5; no reliable D call. This CDR3 is 12 amino acids long. Looked up from germline, CDR1 is SGHNT and CDR2 is YYREEE (reference sequence). V lost 4 bases and J lost 1, with 5 bases in between. The CDR3 region is CASSVIQETQYF. The CDR3 DNA sequence: TGTGCCAGCAGCGTCATCCAAGAGACCCAGTACTTC.

The chain's CDR3 is CASSLPGTGVVHEQYF. The CDR3 nucleotides are TGTGCCAGCAGTTTGCCCGGGACAGGGGTCGTCCACGAGCAGTACTTC. The rearrangement links TRBV28 to TRBJ2-7, with 10 bases identical to TRBD1. Germline CDR1 MDHEN, CDR2 SYDVKM. The V and J ends lost 3 bases and 5 bases, in that order; junction bases with no gene match: 10. CDR3 length equals 16 residues.

V and J are TRBV27 and TRBJ2-2; perhaps TRBD1 as D (6 bases). This CDR3 has 15 amino acids. Looked up from germline, CDR1 is MNHEY and CDR2 is SMNVEV (reference sequence). V was trimmed by 4 bases and J by 6 bases, leaving 15 bases between them. The chain's CDR3 is CASSWDKPQAGELFF. The CDR3 coding sequence is TGTGCCAGCAGTTGGGACAAACCTCAGGCCGGGGAGCTGTTTTTT.

This clone has a single count. The chain combines TRBV27 with TRBJ2-1, with D possibly TRBD1 on 7 matching bases. Between the trimmed V and J ends, which lost 4 bases and 6 bases, there was a span of 16 bases. CDR3 length equals 15 residues. Germline V gene data show CDR1 as MNHEY and CDR2 as SMNVEV (reference sequence). CDR3 in DNA: TGTGCCAGCAGTTGGAGGGGGCATTACCTCAATGAGCAGTTCTTC. Translating gives CASSWRGHYLNEQFF.

This clone was seen a few times. The chain joins TRBV10-3 to TRBJ1-3; 7 nucleotides line up with TRBD1. The CDR3 has 19 amino acids. V lost 6 bases and J lost 0; bases outside the gene matches: 17. The germline V gene has CDR1 ENHRY and CDR2 SYGVKD. This CDR3 reads CAISFDRENLFFSGNTIYF. As DNA, the CDR3 is TGTGCCATCAGCTTTGACAGGGAAAACCTCTTCTTCTCTGGAAACACCATATATTTT.

This clone was counted only a few times. V is TRBV10-3 and J is TRBJ1-5, with TRBD1 identical over 8 bases. Germline trimming cut 6 bases from V and 0 bases from J; bases unmatched to any gene: 7. There are 16 residues in the CDR3. CDR1 is ENHRY, CDR2 SYGVKD, per germline. CDR3 amino acids: CAISRDRSDSNQPQHF. CDR3 DNA: TGTGCCATCAGCCGGGACAGGTCGGATAGCAATCAGCCCCAGCATTTT.

The chain combines TRBV15 with TRBJ2-7, with 13 bases fitting TRBD2. The CDR3 loop spans 17 amino acids. J gave up 7 bases and V 5 bases, and 14 bases lay outside the gene matches. Germline CDR1 and CDR2: LNHNV and YYDKDF (reference sequence). The CDR3 loop reads CATSGPVGGLAGREQYF. CDR3 DNA sequence: TGTGCCACCAGCGGACCTGTCGGGGGACTAGCGGGAAGAGAGCAGTACTTC.

The V and J genes are TRBV30 and TRBJ2-1; a weak D match, TRBD2 (5 bases). CDR1 and CDR2 from the germline V gene are GTSNPN and SVGIG (reference sequence). This CDR3 comprises 12 residues. V lost 2 bases to trimming and J lost 13 bases, with 15 bases between them. CDR3 nucleotides: TGTGCCTGGAGTTTCACGGAGCCGGGACAGTTCTTC. Translated: CAWSFTEPGQFF.

CDR3 protein: CASTTGPETIEAFF. In DNA, the CDR3 is TGCGCCAGCACCACAGGGCCCGAGACGATAGAGGCTTTCTTT. The chain has TRBV5-1 and TRBJ1-1, with TRBD1 as a possible D gene (6 bases). This CDR3 has 14 residues. V was trimmed by 6 bases and J by 11 bases, leaving 23 bases between them. Germline values: CDR1 SGHRS, CDR2 YFSETQ.

The rearrangement links TRBV5-5 to TRBJ2-7; 8 nucleotides agree with TRBD2. The J segment lost 6 bases and the V segment lost 0 bases, leaving 11 bases of the junction unmatched. Germline assignment: CDR1 SGHKS and CDR2 YYEKEE (reference sequence). This CDR3 comprises 16 residues. The CDR3 sequence: CASSLAPGGLSGEQYF. Written as DNA, the CDR3 is TGTGCCAGCAGCTTGGCCCCGGGGGGGCTCTCGGGCGAGCAGTACTTC.

There are a few counts of this clone. This rearrangement joins TRBV10-3 to TRBJ1-2; 7 nucleotides agree with TRBD1. CDR1 and CDR2 from the germline V gene are ENHRY and SYGVKD. The CDR3 extends over 14 amino acids. V shed 4 bases and J 4 bases; nucleotides not matched to a gene: 6. Written as DNA, the CDR3 is TGTGCCATCAGTGGACAGGGTGATAGCTATGGCTACACCTTC. It is translated as CAISGQGDSYGYTF.